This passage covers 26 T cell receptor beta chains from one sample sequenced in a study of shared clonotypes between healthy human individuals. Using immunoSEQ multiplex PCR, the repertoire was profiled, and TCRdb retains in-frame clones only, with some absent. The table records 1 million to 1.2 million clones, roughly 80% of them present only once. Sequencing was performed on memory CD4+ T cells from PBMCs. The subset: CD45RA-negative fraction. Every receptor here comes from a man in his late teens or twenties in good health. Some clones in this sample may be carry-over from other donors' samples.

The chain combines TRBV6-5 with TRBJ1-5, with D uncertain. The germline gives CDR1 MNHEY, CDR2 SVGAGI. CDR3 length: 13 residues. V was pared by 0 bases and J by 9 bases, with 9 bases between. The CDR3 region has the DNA TGTGCCAGCAGTTACTCATCCAGGACGCCCCAGCATTTT. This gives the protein CASSYSSRTPQHF.

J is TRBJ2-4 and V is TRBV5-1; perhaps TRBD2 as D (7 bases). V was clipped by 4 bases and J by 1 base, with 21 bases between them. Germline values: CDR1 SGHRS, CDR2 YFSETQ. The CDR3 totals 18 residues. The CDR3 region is CASSLEPQGGKAKNIQYF. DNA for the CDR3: TGCGCCAGCAGCCTAGAACCACAGGGAGGGAAGGCCAAAAACATTCAGTACTTC.

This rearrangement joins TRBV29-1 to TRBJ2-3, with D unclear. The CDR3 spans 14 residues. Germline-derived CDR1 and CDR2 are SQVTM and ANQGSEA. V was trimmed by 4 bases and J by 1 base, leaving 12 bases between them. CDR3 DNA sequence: TGCAGCGTTGTCCCGGAGTGGGGCACAGATACGCAGTATTTT. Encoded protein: CSVVPEWGTDTQYF.

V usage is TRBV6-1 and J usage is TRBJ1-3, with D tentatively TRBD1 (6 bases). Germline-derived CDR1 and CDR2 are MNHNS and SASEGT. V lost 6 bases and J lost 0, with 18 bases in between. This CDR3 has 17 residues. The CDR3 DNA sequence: TGTGCCAGCAGGGAAACGTGGGGGGCCGACTCTGGAAACACCATATATTTT. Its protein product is CASRETWGADSGNTIYF.

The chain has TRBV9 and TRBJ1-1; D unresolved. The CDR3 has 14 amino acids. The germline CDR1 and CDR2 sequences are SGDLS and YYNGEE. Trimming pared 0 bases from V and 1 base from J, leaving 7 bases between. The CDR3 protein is CASSVGLGNTEAFF. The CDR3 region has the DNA TGTGCCAGCAGCGTAGGTCTGGGGAACACTGAAGCTTTCTTT.

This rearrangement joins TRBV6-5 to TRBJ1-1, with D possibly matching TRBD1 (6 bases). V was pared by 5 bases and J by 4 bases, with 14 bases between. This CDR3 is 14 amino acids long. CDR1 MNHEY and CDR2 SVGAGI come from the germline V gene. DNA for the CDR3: TGTGCCAGCAGTATAAACAGGGTAGGCACTGAAGCTTTCTTT. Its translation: CASSINRVGTEAFF.

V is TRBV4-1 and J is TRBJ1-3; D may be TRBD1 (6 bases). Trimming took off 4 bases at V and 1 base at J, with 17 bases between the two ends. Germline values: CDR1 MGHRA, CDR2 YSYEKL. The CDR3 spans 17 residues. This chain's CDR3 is CASSRTSGVQSGNTIYF. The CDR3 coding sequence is TGCGCCAGCAGCCGAACCTCAGGGGTCCAATCTGGAAACACCATATATTTT.

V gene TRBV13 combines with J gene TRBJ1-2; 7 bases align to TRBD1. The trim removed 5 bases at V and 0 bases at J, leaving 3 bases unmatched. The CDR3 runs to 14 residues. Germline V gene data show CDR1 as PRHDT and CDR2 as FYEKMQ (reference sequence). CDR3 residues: CASSRDSTNYGYTF. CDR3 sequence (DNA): TGTGCCAGCAGCCGGGACAGTACTAACTATGGCTACACCTTC.

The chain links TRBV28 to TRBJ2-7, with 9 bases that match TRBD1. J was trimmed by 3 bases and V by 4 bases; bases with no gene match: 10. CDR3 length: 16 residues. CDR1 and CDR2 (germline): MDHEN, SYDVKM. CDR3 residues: CASSYLTWGQGYEQYF. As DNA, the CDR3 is TGTGCCAGCAGTTATTTAACCTGGGGACAGGGCTACGAGCAGTACTTC.

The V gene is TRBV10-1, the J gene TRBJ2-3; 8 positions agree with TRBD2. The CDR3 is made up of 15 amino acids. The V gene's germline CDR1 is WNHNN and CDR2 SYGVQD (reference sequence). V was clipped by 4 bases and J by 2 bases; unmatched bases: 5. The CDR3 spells CASSGGLVNTDTQYF. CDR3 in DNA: TGCGCCAGCAGTGGGGGACTAGTTAACACAGATACGCAGTATTTT.

The CDR3 nucleotides read TGCGCCAGCAGACTGGATACCGGGACCAACTATGGCTACACCTTC. It specifies CASRLDTGTNYGYTF. J is TRBJ1-2 and V is TRBV5-1; weak D call: TRBD1 (5 bases). The CDR3 totals 15 residues. Germline lookup yields CDR1 SGHRS and CDR2 YFSETQ. V lost 5 bases, J lost 2 bases, and 16 bases lay in between.

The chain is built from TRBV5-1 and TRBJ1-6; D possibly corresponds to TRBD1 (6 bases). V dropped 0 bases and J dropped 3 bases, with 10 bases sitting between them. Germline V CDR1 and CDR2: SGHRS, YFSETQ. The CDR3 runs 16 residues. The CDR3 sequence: CASSLAGTLYNSPLHF. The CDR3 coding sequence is TGCGCCAGCAGCTTGGCCGGGACACTCTATAATTCACCCCTCCACTTT. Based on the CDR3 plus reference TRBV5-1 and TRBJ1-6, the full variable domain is KAGVTQTPRYLIKTRGQQVTLSCSPISGHRSVSWYQQTPGQGLQFLFEYFSETQRNKGNFPGRFSGRQFSNSRSEMNVSTLELGDSALYLCASSLAGTLYNSPLHFGNGTRLTVT.

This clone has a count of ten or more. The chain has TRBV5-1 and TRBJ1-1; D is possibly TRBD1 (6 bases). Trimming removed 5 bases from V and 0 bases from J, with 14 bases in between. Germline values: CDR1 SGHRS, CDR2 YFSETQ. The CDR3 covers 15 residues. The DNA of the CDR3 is TGCGCCAGCAGGCCAGGGGTCCTCATGAACACTGAAGCTTTCTTT. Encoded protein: CASRPGVLMNTEAFF.

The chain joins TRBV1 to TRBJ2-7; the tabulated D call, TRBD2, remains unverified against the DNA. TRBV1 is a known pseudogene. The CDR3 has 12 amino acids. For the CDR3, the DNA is TGCACCAGCATAAAAACTGACTACGAGCAGTACTTC. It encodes CTSIKTDYEQYF.

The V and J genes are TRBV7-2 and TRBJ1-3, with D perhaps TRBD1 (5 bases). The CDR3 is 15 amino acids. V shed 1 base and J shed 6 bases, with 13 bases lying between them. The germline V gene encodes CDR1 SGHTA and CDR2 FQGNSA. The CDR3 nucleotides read TGTGCCAGCAGCTTAGTAGCGACAGAAAAAAACACCATATATTTT. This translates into CASSLVATEKNTIYF.

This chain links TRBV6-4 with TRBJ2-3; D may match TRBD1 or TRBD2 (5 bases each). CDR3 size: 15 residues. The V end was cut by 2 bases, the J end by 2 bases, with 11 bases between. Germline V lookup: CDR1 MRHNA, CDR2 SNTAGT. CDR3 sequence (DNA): TGTGCCAGCAGTGACAGGGGTAGCGCCACAGATACGCAGTATTTT. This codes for CASSDRGSATDTQYF.

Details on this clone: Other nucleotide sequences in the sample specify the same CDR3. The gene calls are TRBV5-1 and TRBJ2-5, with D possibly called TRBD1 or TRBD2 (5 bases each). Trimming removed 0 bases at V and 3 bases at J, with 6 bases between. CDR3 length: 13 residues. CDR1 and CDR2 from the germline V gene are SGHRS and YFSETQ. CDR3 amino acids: CASSLGGEETQYF. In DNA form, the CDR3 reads TGCGCCAGCAGCTTGGGAGGGGAAGAGACCCAGTACTTC.

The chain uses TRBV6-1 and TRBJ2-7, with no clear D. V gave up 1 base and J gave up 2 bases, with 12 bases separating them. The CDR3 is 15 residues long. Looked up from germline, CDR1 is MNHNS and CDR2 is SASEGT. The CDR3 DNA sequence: TGTGCCAGCAGTGAAGAGGCTAGATCGACCTACGAGCAGTACTTC. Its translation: CASSEEARSTYEQYF.

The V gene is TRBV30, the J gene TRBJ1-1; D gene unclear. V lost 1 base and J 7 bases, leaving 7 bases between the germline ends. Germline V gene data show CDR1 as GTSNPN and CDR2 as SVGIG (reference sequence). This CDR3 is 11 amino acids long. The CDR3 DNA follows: TGTGCCTGGAGTGCCCCCGGTGAAGCTTTCTTT. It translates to CAWSAPGEAFF.

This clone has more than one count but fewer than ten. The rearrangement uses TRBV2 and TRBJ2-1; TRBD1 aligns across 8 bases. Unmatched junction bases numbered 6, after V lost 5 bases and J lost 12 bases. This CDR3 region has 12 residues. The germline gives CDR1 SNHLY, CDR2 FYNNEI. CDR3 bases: TGTGCCAGCAGTCCCGGACAGGGCGGGCAGTTCTTC. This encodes CASSPGQGGQFF.

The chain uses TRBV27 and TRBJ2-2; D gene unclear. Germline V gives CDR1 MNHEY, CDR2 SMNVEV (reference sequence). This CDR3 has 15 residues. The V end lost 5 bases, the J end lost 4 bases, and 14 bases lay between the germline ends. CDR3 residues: CASSPTGRFTGELFF. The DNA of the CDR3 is TGTGCCAGCAGTCCGACGGGTCGCTTCACCGGGGAGCTGTTTTTT.

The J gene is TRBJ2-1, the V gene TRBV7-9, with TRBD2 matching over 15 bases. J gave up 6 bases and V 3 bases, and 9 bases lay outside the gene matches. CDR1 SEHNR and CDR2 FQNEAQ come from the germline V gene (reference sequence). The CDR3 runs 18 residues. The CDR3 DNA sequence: TGTGCCAGCAGCTTGGGGACTAGCGGGAGGCGATCTTTCAATGAGCAGTTCTTC. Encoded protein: CASSLGTSGRRSFNEQFF.

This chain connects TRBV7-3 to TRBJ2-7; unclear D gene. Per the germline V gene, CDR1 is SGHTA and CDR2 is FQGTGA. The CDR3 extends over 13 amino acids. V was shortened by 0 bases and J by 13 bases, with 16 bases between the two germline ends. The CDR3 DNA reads TGTGCCAGCAGCTTAACCGGGTCTACGGCCAAATACTTC. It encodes CASSLTGSTAKYF.

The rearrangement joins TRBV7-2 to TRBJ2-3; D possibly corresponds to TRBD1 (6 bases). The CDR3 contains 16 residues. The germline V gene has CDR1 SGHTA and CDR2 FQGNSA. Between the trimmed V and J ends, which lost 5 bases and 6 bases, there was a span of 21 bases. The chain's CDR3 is CASSPRDTQYKDTQYF. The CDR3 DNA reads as TGTGCCAGCAGCCCCCGGGACACACAGTACAAGGATACGCAGTATTTT.

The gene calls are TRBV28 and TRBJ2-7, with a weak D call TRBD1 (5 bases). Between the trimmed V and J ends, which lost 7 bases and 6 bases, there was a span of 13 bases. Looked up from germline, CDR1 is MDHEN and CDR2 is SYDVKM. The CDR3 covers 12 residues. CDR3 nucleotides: TGTGCCAGCATGCTACCTCAGGGCGAGCAGTACTTC. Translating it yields CASMLPQGEQYF. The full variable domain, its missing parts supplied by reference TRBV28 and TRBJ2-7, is DVKVTQSSRYLVKRTGEKVFLECVQDMDHENMFWYRQDPGLGLRLIYFSYDVKMKEKGDIPEGYSVSREKKERFSLILESASTNQTSMYLCASMLPQGEQYFGPGTRLTVT.

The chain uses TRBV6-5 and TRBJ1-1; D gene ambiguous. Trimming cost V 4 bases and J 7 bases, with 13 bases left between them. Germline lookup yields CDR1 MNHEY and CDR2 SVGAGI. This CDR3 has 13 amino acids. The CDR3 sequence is CASSSHPDGEAFF. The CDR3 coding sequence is TGTGCCAGCAGTTCCCACCCGGACGGTGAAGCTTTCTTT.